A selection of T cell receptor beta chains follows, all from one sample in a study of OX40 agonist ivuxolimab in advanced cancers. Assay: immunoSEQ multiplex PCR; the TCRdb copy retains only in-frame clones and omits some. Here the sample spans roughly 72,000 clones, approximately 94% being singletons. The specimen was CD4+ or CD8+ T cells sorted from blood, collected in a trial of the OX40 agonist ivuxolimab. These receptors originate from an adult with an advanced solid tumor such as melanoma, head and neck, liver or kidney cancer. Both conserved end residues are part of each CDR3. D genes are given only for firm matches. A clone size is listed for some rows: how often the clone was seen (once, few, many), or a class if it is expanded.

j_call | v_call | clone_size | d_call | cdr3_nt | cdr3_aa
TRBJ1-2 | TRBV27 | - | - | TGTGCCAGCAGTTTACTCGGGAGGGTGGGCTACACCTTC | CASSLLGRVGYTF
TRBJ2-7 | TRBV4-2 | - | TRBD1 | TGTGCCAGCAGTCCGGGACAGCCCTACGAGCAGTACTTC | CASSPGQPYEQYF
TRBJ1-2 | TRBV4-3 | - | - | TGCGCCAGCAGCCAAGCCTTAGCGGGTTCGGGCTACACCTTC | CASSQALAGSGYTF
TRBJ2-7 | TRBV6-6 | once | - | TGTGCCAGCAGTTACTCGTTGACCTACGAGCAGTACTTC | CASSYSLTYEQYF
TRBJ1-5 | TRBV4-2 | - | TRBD1 | TGTGCCAGCAGCCAAGCGGGACAGGGTAGAGGTCAGCCCCAGCATTTT | CASSQAGQGRGQPQHF
TRBJ2-7 | TRBV2 | - | - | TGTGCCAGCCTTACAGGGAGCTCCTACGAGCAGTACTTC | CASLTGSSYEQYF
TRBJ1-5 | TRBV21-1 | - | - | TGTGCCAGCAGCAAGAGTGCCGGAGAATCCGATAGCAATCAGCCCCAGCATTTT | CASSKSAGESDSNQPQHF
TRBJ2-7 | TRBV11-2 | - | - | TGTGCCAGCAGCCCTAGCCAGGTCTACTCCTACGAGCAGTACTTC | CASSPSQVYSYEQYF
TRBJ1-5 | TRBV30 | - | - | TGTGCCTGGAAACAGGGCAATCAGCCCCAGCATTTT | CAWKQGNQPQHF
TRBJ1-1 | TRBV27 | - | - | TGTGCCAGCAGCTTCCGGGAGGCCACTGAAGCTTTCTTT | CASSFREATEAFF
TRBJ2-1 | TRBV6-5 | - | TRBD2 | TGTGCCAGCAGTTACCCTAGCGGGGGCTCCTACAATGAGCAGTTCTTC | CASSYPSGGSYNEQFF
TRBJ2-7 | TRBV9 | - | - | TGTGCCAGCAGCCCCTCTCGGGGAGGATACGAGCAGTACTTC | CASSPSRGGYEQYF
TRBJ2-7 | TRBV5-6 | - | - | TGTGCCAGCAGCGCGGGACCGCTATACTACGAGCAGTACTTC | CASSAGPLYYEQYF
TRBJ2-7 | TRBV6-5 | - | - | TGTGCCAGCAGTTACGGGGGGACGTACGAGCAGTACTTC | CASSYGGTYEQYF
TRBJ2-1 | TRBV15 | - | TRBD1 | TGTGCCACCAGCAGAGGGGGACAGGGCCCCTCCTACAATGAGCAGTTCTTC | CATSRGGQGPSYNEQFF
TRBJ1-6 | TRBV19 | once | TRBD1 | TGTGCCAGTAGTGGGACAGGGAGGCGGCATTCACCCCTCCACTTT | CASSGTGRRHSPLHF
TRBJ2-7 | TRBV29-1 | - | - | TGCAGCGTTTTCGAGGGGCAACCCTACGAGCAGTACTTC | CSVFEGQPYEQYF
TRBJ1-5 | TRBV6-1 | - | - | TGTGCCAGCAGTGAACTTCGAGGGGCAACAAATCAGCCCCAGCATTTT | CASSELRGATNQPQHF
TRBJ2-1 | TRBV5-8 | - | TRBD2 | TGTGCCAGCAGCCTTAGCGGGAGTCCATACAATGAGCAGTTCTTC | CASSLSGSPYNEQFF
TRBJ2-1 | TRBV7-7 | - | TRBD2 | TGTGCCAGCAGCCCGACACTAGCGGGGCCGTACAATGAGCAGTTCTTC | CASSPTLAGPYNEQFF
TRBJ2-1 | TRBV20-1 | - | - | TGCAGTGTTACCTCTCTGCGGGAGCAGTTCTTC | CSVTSLREQFF
TRBJ1-6 | TRBV2 | - | - | TGTGCCAGCAGTGAAAGGTTCCAGCCCTATAATTCACCCCTCCACTTT | CASSERFQPYNSPLHF
TRBJ1-4 | TRBV4-3 | - | - | TGCGCCAGCAGCCAAGGAGTGTGGTCGGCAGGGAATGAAAAACTGTTTTTT | CASSQGVWSAGNEKLFF
TRBJ2-5 | TRBV2 | - | - | TGTGCCAGCAGTGGACAAGGGACCCAGTACTTC | CASSGQGTQYF
TRBJ1-3 | TRBV4-1 | - | TRBD1 | TGCGCCAGCAGCCAACAAATTCGGACAGGGGGCTCTTATATCACCATATATTTT | CASSQQIRTGGSYITIYF
TRBJ2-7 | TRBV7-9 | - | - | TGTGCCAGCAGCTTAATCGGGGGATCGACCTACGAGCAGTACTTC | CASSLIGGSTYEQYF
TRBJ1-2 | TRBV5-6 | - | TRBD1 | TGTGCCAGCAGTCCATCGACAGGGGTGGCCTATGGCTACACCTTC | CASSPSTGVAYGYTF
TRBJ2-7 | TRBV4-1 | - | TRBD1 | TGCGCCAGCAGCCAAGAAGGCCCTTCAGGGGGCGACTACGAGCAGTACTTC | CASSQEGPSGGDYEQYF